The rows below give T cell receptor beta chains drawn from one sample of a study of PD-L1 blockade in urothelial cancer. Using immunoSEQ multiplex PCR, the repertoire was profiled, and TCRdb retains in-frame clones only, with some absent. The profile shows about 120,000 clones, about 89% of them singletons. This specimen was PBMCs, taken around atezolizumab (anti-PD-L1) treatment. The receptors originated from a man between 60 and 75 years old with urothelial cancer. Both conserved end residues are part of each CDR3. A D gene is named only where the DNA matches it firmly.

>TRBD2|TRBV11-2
CASSPTGGTSNEQYF
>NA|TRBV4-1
CASSRLGGSPYNEQFF
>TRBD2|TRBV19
CASSSSGTLAQYF
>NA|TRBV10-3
CAAAPRGADTQYF
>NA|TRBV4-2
CASSLAATDTQYF
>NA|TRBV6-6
CASSYSTEELFF
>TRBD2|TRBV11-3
CASSSGTSGAFTQYF
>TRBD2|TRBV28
CASVPGLAGGTEQYF
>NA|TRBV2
CASSARSLNTEAFF
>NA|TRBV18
CASSPQAGIAQPQHF
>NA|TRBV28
CASSAERSEQYF
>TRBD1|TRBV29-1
CSAGQAYEQYF
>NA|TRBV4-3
CASQGNTEAFF
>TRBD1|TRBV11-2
CASSTRGYEQYF
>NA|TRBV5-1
CASGRGLALDEQYF
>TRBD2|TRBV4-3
CASSQTSVDEQFF
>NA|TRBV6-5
CASRTRGGSPLHF